Described below is a single TCR beta chain sequence and its context. These data originate in a study of blood T cell repertoires in COVID-19. TCRdb's copy holds only in-frame clones and misses some; the assay was immunoSEQ multiplex PCR. Found here are fewer than 250,000 clones, about 88% of them singletons; the top ten hold around 0.72%. The clonotype was recovered from a man aged 40-49 years with acute or convalescent COVID-19. What was sequenced was peripheral blood.

Here the CDR3 reads CASSYSRARGYNEQFF. CDR3 nucleotide sequence: TGTGCCAGCAGTTACTCGAGGGCGCGGGGGTACAATGAGCAGTTCTTC. V is TRBV6-2 or TRBV6-3 and J is TRBJ2-1; 7 bases are a match to TRBD2. After removal of 0 bases from V and 4 bases from J, the junction contained 6 bases not matched to a gene. Per the germline V gene, CDR1 is MNHEY and CDR2 is SVGEGT. The CDR3 length is 16 residues.